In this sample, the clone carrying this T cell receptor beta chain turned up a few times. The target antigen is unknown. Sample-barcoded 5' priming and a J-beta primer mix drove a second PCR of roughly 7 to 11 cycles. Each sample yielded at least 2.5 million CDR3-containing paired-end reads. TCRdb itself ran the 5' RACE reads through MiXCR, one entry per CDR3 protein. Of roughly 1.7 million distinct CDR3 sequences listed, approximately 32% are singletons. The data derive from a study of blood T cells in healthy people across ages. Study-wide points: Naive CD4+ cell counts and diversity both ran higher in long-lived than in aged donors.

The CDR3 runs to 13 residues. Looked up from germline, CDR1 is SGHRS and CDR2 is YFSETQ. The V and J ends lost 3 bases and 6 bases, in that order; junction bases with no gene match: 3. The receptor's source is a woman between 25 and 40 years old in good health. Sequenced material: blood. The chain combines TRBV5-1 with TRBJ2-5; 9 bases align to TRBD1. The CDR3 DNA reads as TGCGCCAGCAGCTGGGACAGGGTGCAGACCCAGTACTTC. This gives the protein CASSWDRVQTQYF.